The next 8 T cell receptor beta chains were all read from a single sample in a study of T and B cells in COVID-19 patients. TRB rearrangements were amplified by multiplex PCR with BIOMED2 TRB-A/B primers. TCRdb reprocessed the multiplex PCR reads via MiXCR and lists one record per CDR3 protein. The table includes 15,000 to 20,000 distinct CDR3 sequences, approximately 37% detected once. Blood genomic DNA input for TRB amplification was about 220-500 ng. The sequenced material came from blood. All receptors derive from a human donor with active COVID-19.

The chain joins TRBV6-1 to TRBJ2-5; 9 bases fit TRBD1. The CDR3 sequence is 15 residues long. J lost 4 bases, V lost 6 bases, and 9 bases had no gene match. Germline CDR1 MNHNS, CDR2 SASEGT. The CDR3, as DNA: TGTGCCAGCAGCTGGGACAGGGCCACGGGAGAGACCCAGTACTTC. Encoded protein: CASSWDRATGETQYF.

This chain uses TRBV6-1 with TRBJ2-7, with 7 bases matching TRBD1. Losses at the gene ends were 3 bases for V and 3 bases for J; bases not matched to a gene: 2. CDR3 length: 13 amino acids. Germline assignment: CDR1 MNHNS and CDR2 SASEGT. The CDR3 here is CASSDRDSYEQYV. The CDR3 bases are TGTGCCAGCAGTGACCGGGACAGCTACGAGCAGTACGTC.

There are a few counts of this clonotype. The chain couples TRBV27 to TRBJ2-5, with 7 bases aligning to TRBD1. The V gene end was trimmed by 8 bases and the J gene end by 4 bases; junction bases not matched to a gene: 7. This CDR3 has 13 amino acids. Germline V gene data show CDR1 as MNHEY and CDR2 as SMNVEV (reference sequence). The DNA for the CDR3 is TGTGCCAGCCGCAGGGGGTTGTCAGAGACCCAGTACTTC. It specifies CASRRGLSETQYF.

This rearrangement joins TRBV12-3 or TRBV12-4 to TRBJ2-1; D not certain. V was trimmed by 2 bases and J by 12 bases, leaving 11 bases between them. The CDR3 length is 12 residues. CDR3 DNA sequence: TGTGCCAGCAGTTTAATGGGGTCATGGCAGTTCTTC. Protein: CASSLMGSWQFF.

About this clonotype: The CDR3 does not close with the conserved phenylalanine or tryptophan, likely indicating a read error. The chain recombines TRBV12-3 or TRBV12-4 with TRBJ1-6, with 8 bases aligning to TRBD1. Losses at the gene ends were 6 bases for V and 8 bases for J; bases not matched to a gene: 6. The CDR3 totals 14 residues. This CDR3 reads CASSDRGGHSPLHL. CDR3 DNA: TGTGCCAGCAGCGACAGGGGAGGACATTCACCCCTCCACCTT.

Here the CDR3 DNA reads TGTGCCAGTACAGGGGGCGAGCAGTACGTC. Translated: CASTGGEQYV. The chain recombines TRBV6-6 with TRBJ2-7; 8 positions match TRBD1. After removal of 9 bases from V and 6 bases from J, the junction contained 1 base not matched to a gene. The CDR3 extends over 10 amino acids. CDR1 is MNHNY, CDR2 SVGAGI, per germline (reference sequence).

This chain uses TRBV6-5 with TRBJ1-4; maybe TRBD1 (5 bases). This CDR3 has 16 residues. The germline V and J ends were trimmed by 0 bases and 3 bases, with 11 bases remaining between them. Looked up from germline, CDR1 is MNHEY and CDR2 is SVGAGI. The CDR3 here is CASSYSTDRSNEKLFF. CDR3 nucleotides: TGTGCCAGCAGTTACTCAACCGACAGATCTAATGAAAAACTGTTTTTT.

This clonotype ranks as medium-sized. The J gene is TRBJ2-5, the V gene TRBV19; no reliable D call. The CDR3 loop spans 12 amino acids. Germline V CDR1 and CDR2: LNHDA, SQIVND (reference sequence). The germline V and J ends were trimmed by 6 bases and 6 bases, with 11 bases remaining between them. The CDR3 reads CASSNSRQTQYF. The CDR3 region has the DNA TGTGCCAGTAGCAACTCACGGCAGACCCAGTACTTC.